The 11 T cell receptor beta chains listed next were all sequenced from one sample in a study of cytomegalovirus exposure and HLA in healthy donors. Primers: 60 Vbeta forward and 13 Jbeta reverse. Profiling relied on immunoSEQ multiplex PCR, and the TCRdb table lists in-frame clones only, not all of them. The sample lists about 140,000 clones; approximately 83% were seen once. The specimen was PBMCs. The source of these receptors is a man between 40 and 49 years old in good health and CMV-seropositive.

The gene calls are TRBV13 and TRBJ2-3, with D unclear. Trimming stripped 5 bases from V and 2 bases from J, with 11 bases between. The CDR3 has 14 amino acids. The germline CDR1 and CDR2 sequences are PRHDT and FYEKMQ (reference sequence). DNA of the CDR3: TGTGCCAGCAGCCCCGGCCGGGTCACAGATACGCAGTATTTT. Residues: CASSPGRVTDTQYF.

V usage is TRBV7-9 and J usage is TRBJ2-1; 8 bases are a match to TRBD2. The germline gives CDR1 SEHNR, CDR2 FQNEAQ (reference sequence). The CDR3 totals 16 residues. V lost 4 bases and J lost 2; bases outside the gene matches: 7. CDR3 in DNA: TGTGCCAGCAGCTCCCAGGCGGGGGGCCCCTACAATGAGCAGTTCTTC. This gives the protein CASSSQAGGPYNEQFF.

The chain is built from TRBV5-1 and TRBJ1-6, with TRBD1 as a possible D gene (6 bases). There are 14 residues in the CDR3. Trimming removed 4 bases at V and 4 bases at J, with 9 bases between. CDR1 is SGHRS and CDR2 is YFSETQ in the germline V gene. The CDR3 nucleotides read TGCGCCAGCAGCGACCAGGGGTATAATTCACCCCTCCACTTT. Translation: CASSDQGYNSPLHF. The full variable domain, in which reference TRBV5-1 and TRBJ1-6 provide the parts outside the CDR3, is KAGVTQTPRYLIKTRGQQVTLSCSPISGHRSVSWYQQTPGQGLQFLFEYFSETQRNKGNFPGRFSGRQFSNSRSEMNVSTLELGDSALYLCASSDQGYNSPLHFGNGTRLTVT.

The rearrangement uses TRBV5-1 and TRBJ1-1; no clear D gene. Between the trimmed V and J ends, which lost 4 bases and 1 base, there was a span of 11 bases. Germline CDR1 and CDR2: SGHRS and YFSETQ. This CDR3 region has 14 residues. CDR3 DNA: TGCGCCAGCAGCCCCTGGGCGAGGAACACTGAAGCTTTCTTT. Its protein product is CASSPWARNTEAFF.

About this clone itself: Within the sample, other DNA sequences also encode this same CDR3. The V call is TRBV6-1, the J call TRBJ2-1; D gene uncertain. CDR1 and CDR2 (germline): MNHNS, SASEGT. The CDR3 has 13 amino acids. V gave up 2 bases and J gave up 4 bases, with 6 bases separating them. CDR3 nucleotide sequence: TGTGCCAGCAGTGAAACGGGTTACAATGAGCAGTTCTTC. Translated, it gives CASSETGYNEQFF.

V usage is TRBV28 and J usage is TRBJ2-5; tentative D call: TRBD2 (5 bases). This CDR3 is 15 amino acids long. The germline V and J ends were trimmed by 6 bases and 3 bases, with 17 bases remaining between them. Germline CDR1 MDHEN, CDR2 SYDVKM. The CDR3 DNA reads TGTGCCAGCAGCCCTCAAGGGCCCGGGGAAGAGACCCAGTACTTC. Protein sequence: CASSPQGPGEETQYF.

The chain uses TRBV25-1 and TRBJ1-2; tentative D call: TRBD1 (5 bases). This CDR3 region has 12 residues. In germline, CDR1 is MGHDK, CDR2 SYGVNS. V was shortened by 4 bases and J by 7 bases, with 10 bases between the two germline ends. Written as DNA, the CDR3 is TGTGCCAGCAGTGGGGGGAGGAGTGGCTACACCTTC. Encoded protein: CASSGGRSGYTF.

This clone was picked up a small number of times. This rearrangement joins TRBV23-1 to TRBJ1-1; 7 nucleotides match TRBD1. TRBV23-1 is reported as an ORF; its role is uncertain. The CDR3 extends over 17 amino acids. The trim removed 5 bases at V and 1 base at J, leaving 13 bases unmatched. CDR3 region: CASSVQVGGEGNTEAFF. CDR3 DNA sequence: TGCGCCAGCAGTGTCCAAGTAGGGGGCGAAGGGAACACTGAAGCTTTCTTT.

This clone was observed once. This rearrangement joins TRBV13 to TRBJ1-2; weak D call: TRBD1 (6 bases). CDR1 and CDR2 from the germline V gene are PRHDT and FYEKMQ (reference sequence). This CDR3 is 13 amino acids long. Trimming took 5 bases from V and 5 from J, leaving 12 bases between them. The chain's CDR3 is CASSKTGNYGYTF. The CDR3 nucleotides are TGTGCCAGCAGCAAAACAGGGAATTATGGCTACACCTTC.

The genes are TRBV18 and TRBJ1-6, with 11 bases fitting TRBD1. V lost 4 bases, J lost 8 bases, and 4 bases stayed unmatched. Germline CDR1 and CDR2: KGHSH and LQKENI. This CDR3 has 15 residues. CDR3 DNA: TGTGCCAGCTCACTCGGGACAGGGGGAGATTCACCCCTCCACTTT. As protein: CASSLGTGGDSPLHF.

This clone was detected only a few times. The V gene is TRBV7-9, the J gene TRBJ1-4; 8 bases line up with TRBD1. The junction had 8 bases not matched to a gene; V was cut back by 3 bases and J by 2 bases. The CDR3 spans 17 residues. CDR1 and CDR2 from the germline V gene are SEHNR and FQNEAQ (reference sequence). The CDR3 bases are TGTGCCAGCAGCTTCACAGGGGGTGGATTTACTAATGAAAAACTGTTTTTT. Translating it yields CASSFTGGGFTNEKLFF. The complete variable domain, with remaining parts taken from reference TRBV7-9 and TRBJ1-4, reads DTGVSQNPRHKITKRGQNVTFRCDPISEHNRLYWYRQTLGQGPEFLTYFQNEAQLEKSRLLSDRFSAERPKGSFSTLEIQRTEQGDSAMYLCASSFTGGGFTNEKLFFGSGTQLSVL.